The sequence of this T cell receptor (beta chain) was determined in a study of T cell responses to AZD1222 COVID-19 vaccine. Study at large: Pooling was applied to second doses at about 4 or about 12 weeks. General study results and limits: Vaccine-associated CD4 TCRs spanned spike, dominant at 160-218 and 743-854. Unmutated variant regions reportedly attract nearly half of all spike-specific TCRs. Compared with day 0, the breadth and depth of the Spike-specific TCR repertoire rose significantly after two doses of AZD1222.

This clone was seen only a few times. Its antigen remains unknown. Germline V gene data show CDR1 as LGHDT and CDR2 as YNNKEL (reference sequence). CDR3 size: 15 residues. Trimming at V came to 1 base and at J to 3 bases, leaving 4 bases not matched to a gene. The method was immunoSEQ multiplex PCR; TCRdb's version includes in-frame clones alone and lacks a portion of them. The data show roughly 65,000 clones, approximately 80% seen once. This specimen was peripheral blood, taken on day 0 of AZD1222 vaccination. This sequence originates from an adult in good health. J is TRBJ1-2 and V is TRBV3-1 (or the pseudogene TRBV3-2); 8 bases align to TRBD1. Written as DNA, the CDR3 is TGTGCCAGCAGCCAAGCAGGGGGCATGGACTATGGCTACACCTTC. Amino acids: CASSQAGGMDYGYTF.